What follows are 6 T cell receptor beta chains derived from one specimen sequenced in a study of OX40 agonist ivuxolimab in advanced cancers. The library was obtained by the immunoSEQ multiplex PCR assay. This immuneACCESS table, as held by TCRdb, lists in-frame sequences with V and J called but not all clones. Of the missing ones, under half trace to an unresolved V gene in checked studies; the others have no known cause. Across this sample there are about 90,000 clones, with roughly 89% seen only once. The ten largest make up about 9% of the sample. The sample consisted of CD4+ or CD8+ T cells sorted from blood, taken in a trial of the OX40 agonist ivuxolimab. All receptors derive from an adult with an advanced solid tumor such as melanoma, head and neck, liver or kidney cancer.

This chain uses TRBV5-1 with TRBJ2-7; 8 nucleotides agree with TRBD1. CDR1 SGHRS and CDR2 YFSETQ come from the germline V gene. The CDR3 covers 14 residues. The V segment lost 3 bases and the J segment 3 bases; nucleotides outside the gene matches: 5. CDR3 region: CASSWATGGYEQYF. The DNA of the CDR3 is TGCGCCAGCAGCTGGGCCACAGGGGGCTACGAGCAGTACTTC.

The chain couples TRBV11-2 to TRBJ2-2; the D gene is possibly TRBD2 (6 bases). V lost 2 bases and J 5 bases, leaving 15 bases between the germline ends. Germline V lookup: CDR1 SGHAT, CDR2 FQNNGV. The CDR3 extends over 16 amino acids. The CDR3 DNA reads as TGTGCCAGCAGCTTAAACGTGGAGGAGGGGACCGGGGAGCTGTTTTTT. It encodes CASSLNVEEGTGELFF.

Details on this clone: The junction differs from germline at one of its ends, possibly a read error. The chain combines TRBV5-1 with TRBJ2-7; 7 bases map to TRBD1. CDR1 and CDR2 from the germline V gene are SGHRS and YFSETQ. The CDR3 is 15 amino acids. Here the CDR3 DNA reads TGCGCCAGCGGCTTGGGGACAGCAGGAGCATACGAGCAGTACTTC. This encodes CASGLGTAGAYEQYF.

The V gene is TRBV6-1, the J gene TRBJ1-2, with D uncertain. Germline V gene sequence: CDR1 MNHNS, CDR2 SASEGT. CDR3 length: 14 amino acids. The ends were cut back, 5 bases at V and 2 bases at J, with 12 bases in the middle. The CDR3 here is CASSPVLPNYGYTF. CDR3 sequence (DNA): TGTGCCAGCAGTCCCGTGCTGCCGAACTATGGCTACACCTTC.

Concerning this clone itself: Other nucleotide sequences in the sample specify the same CDR3. The CDR3 DNA reads as TGTGCCAGCAGCTTAGGAGAATATGGCTACACCTTC. Residues: CASSLGEYGYTF. The genes are TRBV7-9 and TRBJ1-2; D not certain. Germline CDR1 and CDR2: SEHNR and FQNEAQ (reference sequence). The CDR3 contains 12 residues. V dropped 1 base and J dropped 5 bases, with 5 bases sitting between them.

This clone was seen a few times. V and J are TRBV5-8 and TRBJ2-1, with D possibly matching TRBD1 (6 bases). CDR1 SGHTS and CDR2 YDEGEE come from the germline V gene. Between the trimmed V and J ends, which lost 10 bases and 5 bases, there was a span of 13 bases. The CDR3 totals 12 residues. CDR3 in DNA: TGTGCCTCCACAGGGTTGGACAATGAGCAGTTCTTC. It translates to CASTGLDNEQFF.